Below, 3 T cell receptor beta chains from the same sample are listed, as sequenced in a study of blood T cell repertoires in COVID-19. TCRdb keeps only in-frame clones here, not all; method: immunoSEQ multiplex PCR. In the table there are about 250,000 clones, around 83% of which are singletons. Sequencing used peripheral blood. These receptors were collected from a man aged 80 or over with acute or convalescent COVID-19.

A note on this clone: This CDR3 is also generated by other DNA sequences in the sample. The chain joins TRBV27 to TRBJ1-4; unclear D gene. Germline V gene sequence: CDR1 MNHEY, CDR2 SMNVEV (reference sequence). CDR3 size: 15 residues. The V gene lost 0 bases and the J gene lost 4 bases, with 9 bases spanning the gap. The CDR3 loop reads CASSLSRTGNEKLFF. CDR3 nucleotides: TGTGCCAGCAGTTTATCCAGGACTGGTAATGAAAAACTGTTTTTT.

This clone was seen just once. V is TRBV3-1 (or the pseudogene TRBV3-2) and J is TRBJ1-6, with a possible D match to TRBD1 (5 bases). The germline gives CDR1 LGHDT, CDR2 YNNKEL (reference sequence). The CDR3 has 15 amino acids. Deletions cut 5 bases from V and 7 bases from J, with 15 bases between. The CDR3 sequence: CASSGTGQSNSPLHF. Written as DNA, the CDR3 is TGTGCCAGCAGCGGCACAGGTCAATCCAATTCACCCCTCCACTTT.

The V call is TRBV7-8, the J call TRBJ2-7, with D tentatively TRBD1 (5 bases). Germline V lookup: CDR1 SGHVS, CDR2 FQNEAQ. The CDR3 contains 11 residues. Trimming took 2 bases from V and 7 from J, leaving 6 bases between them. The CDR3 here is CASSLRGEQYF. The DNA of the CDR3 is TGTGCCAGCAGCTTAAGGGGAGAGCAGTACTTC.